Shown below are 2 T cell receptor beta chains from a single sample sequenced in a study of CD4 T cells in relation to SARS-CoV-2 and coronaviruses. Generated by immunoSEQ multiplex PCR, the TCRdb table keeps only in-frame clones and is missing some. Among some 64,000 clones listed, about 94% were seen once. CD4+ T cells from unexposed donors were obtained before the COVID-19 pandemic (2011-2018). Specimen: naive CD4+ T cells from PBMCs. Sample subset: naive CD4+ T cells isolated by negative enrichment. These receptors all stem from a human donor in good health.

The chain carries TRBV7-9 and TRBJ2-4; TRBD1 is a possible D gene (5 bases). V lost 4 bases, J lost 0 bases, and 10 bases lay in between. This CDR3 region has 15 residues. Germline CDR1 reads SEHNR; CDR2 reads FQNEAQ (reference sequence). The CDR3 DNA follows: TGTGCCAGCAGCTCCAGGACACTAGCCAAAAACATTCAGTACTTC. Protein sequence: CASSSRTLAKNIQYF.

V gene TRBV5-1 combines with J gene TRBJ2-5; D possibly uses TRBD1 or TRBD2 (5 bases each). The CDR3 runs 11 residues. Trimming stripped 3 bases from V and 13 bases from J, with 13 bases between. In germline, CDR1 is SGHRS, CDR2 YFSETQ. The CDR3 region is CASSWDLELYF. The CDR3 nucleotides are TGCGCCAGCAGCTGGGACCTCGAGTTGTACTTC. Looking up the rest from reference TRBV5-1 and TRBJ2-5 gives the full variable domain: KAGVTQTPRYLIKTRGQQVTLSCSPISGHRSVSWYQQTPGQGLQFLFEYFSETQRNKGNFPGRFSGRQFSNSRSEMNVSTLELGDSALYLCASSWDLELYFGPGTRLLVL.